Listed below are T cell receptor beta chains from one sample, sequenced in a study of blood T cell repertoires in COVID-19. Measured with immunoSEQ multiplex PCR; TCRdb has only the in-frame clones, and not every one. The data contain 80,000 or so clones, 82% of them singletons. The sequenced sample was peripheral blood. These receptor sequences come from a human donor in a cohort sampled during active COVID-19. The CDR3 runs from the conserved cysteine through the conserved F or W. Each record gives: CDR3 protein, CDR3 DNA, clone size, D gene, V gene, J gene. A D gene is named only where the DNA matches it firmly. Rows may omit the clone size; those that give it use once, few, many or a size class.

cdr3_aa: CASSQVFVSGGVREQYF; cdr3_nt: TGCGCCAGCAGCCAAGTATTTGTTAGCGGAGGAGTTAGGGAGCAGTACTTC; clone_size: .; d_call: .; v_call: TRBV4-1; j_call: TRBJ2-7
cdr3_aa: CASSRGSGPEKLFF; cdr3_nt: TGCGCCAGCAGCCGCGGGAGCGGACCTGAAAAACTGTTTTTT; clone_size: .; d_call: .; v_call: TRBV4-3; j_call: TRBJ1-4
cdr3_aa: CASSLVRARGSDTEAFF; cdr3_nt: TGTGCCAGCAGCTTAGTACGGGCCAGGGGGTCGGACACTGAAGCTTTCTTT; clone_size: .; d_call: TRBD1; v_call: TRBV13; j_call: TRBJ1-1
cdr3_aa: CASSSKGETQYF; cdr3_nt: TGTGCCAGCAGTTCTAAGGGGGAGACCCAGTACTTC; clone_size: .; d_call: .; v_call: TRBV12-3/TRBV12-4; j_call: TRBJ2-5
cdr3_aa: CASSATGRDYNEQFF; cdr3_nt: TGTGCCAGCAGCGCAACAGGGAGGGACTACAATGAGCAGTTCTTC; clone_size: .; d_call: .; v_call: TRBV7-9; j_call: TRBJ2-1
cdr3_aa: CASSLGAGGASSYEQYF; cdr3_nt: TGTGCCAGCAGCTTGGGGGCCGGGGGGGCCAGCTCCTACGAGCAGTACTTC; clone_size: .; d_call: TRBD2; v_call: TRBV7-9; j_call: TRBJ2-7
cdr3_aa: CAWTAPGTGFGYGYTF; cdr3_nt: TGTGCCTGGACAGCCCCCGGGACAGGGTTTGGCTATGGCTACACCTTC; clone_size: .; d_call: TRBD1; v_call: TRBV30; j_call: TRBJ1-2
cdr3_aa: CASSESGSGNTIYF; cdr3_nt: TGTGCCAGCAGTGAATCGGGGTCTGGAAACACCATATATTTT; clone_size: few; d_call: .; v_call: TRBV2; j_call: TRBJ1-3
cdr3_aa: CASRSGDQPQHF; cdr3_nt: TGTGCCAGCCGGTCGGGGGATCAGCCCCAGCATTTT; clone_size: few; d_call: .; v_call: TRBV6-5; j_call: TRBJ1-5
cdr3_aa: CASRSGQGSYEQYF; cdr3_nt: TGTGCCAGCAGGTCGGGACAGGGGAGTTACGAGCAGTACTTC; clone_size: .; d_call: TRBD1; v_call: TRBV6-5; j_call: TRBJ2-7
cdr3_aa: CASSYPTRGQWNYGYTF; cdr3_nt: TGTGCCAGCAGTTACCCTACACGGGGACAGTGGAACTATGGCTACACCTTC; clone_size: .; d_call: TRBD1; v_call: TRBV6-7; j_call: TRBJ1-2
cdr3_aa: CASSSIGTGAYEQYF; cdr3_nt: TGCGCCAGCAGCTCCATCGGGACAGGGGCTTACGAGCAGTACTTC; clone_size: .; d_call: TRBD1; v_call: TRBV5-1; j_call: TRBJ2-7
cdr3_aa: CASSYGGGAWDEKLFF; cdr3_nt: TGTGCCAGCAGTTACGGAGGGGGCGCGTGGGACGAAAAACTGTTTTTT; clone_size: once; d_call: TRBD1; v_call: TRBV6-2/TRBV6-3; j_call: TRBJ1-4
cdr3_aa: CASSLGSYNEQFF; cdr3_nt: TGTGCCAGCAGCCTCGGGTCGTACAATGAGCAGTTCTTC; clone_size: .; d_call: .; v_call: TRBV9; j_call: TRBJ2-1
cdr3_aa: CASRGDSEQYF; cdr3_nt: TGTGCCAGCAGGGGGGACAGCGAGCAGTACTTC; clone_size: .; d_call: TRBD1; v_call: TRBV6-5; j_call: TRBJ2-7
cdr3_aa: CASSLTGARDFTLHF; cdr3_nt: TGTGCCAGCAGCTTGACGGGAGCAAGAGATTTTACCCTCCACTTT; clone_size: few; d_call: .; v_call: TRBV7-9; j_call: TRBJ1-6
cdr3_aa: CAKDREGTEAFF; cdr3_nt: TGTGCCAAGGACAGGGAGGGCACTGAAGCTTTCTTT; clone_size: .; d_call: TRBD1; v_call: TRBV2; j_call: TRBJ1-1
cdr3_aa: CASSRGQSAYEQYF; cdr3_nt: TGCGCCAGCAGCAGGGGACAGAGCGCCTACGAGCAGTACTTC; clone_size: few; d_call: TRBD1; v_call: TRBV5-1; j_call: TRBJ2-7
cdr3_aa: CASSLQGPTNEKLFF; cdr3_nt: TGTGCCAGCAGCTTACAGGGTCCAACTAATGAAAAACTGTTTTTT; clone_size: .; d_call: .; v_call: TRBV5-6; j_call: TRBJ1-4
cdr3_aa: CASRYLASEQYF; cdr3_nt: TGTGCCAGCAGGTATCTAGCATCCGAGCAGTACTTC; clone_size: .; d_call: .; v_call: TRBV12-3/TRBV12-4; j_call: TRBJ2-7
cdr3_aa: CASIVTGNTGELFF; cdr3_nt: TGTGCCAGCATTGTAACAGGGAACACCGGGGAGCTGTTTTTT; clone_size: .; d_call: .; v_call: TRBV2; j_call: TRBJ2-2
cdr3_aa: CASTGQAFGASYNSPLHF; cdr3_nt: TGTGCCAGTACGGGACAGGCTTTTGGAGCCTCCTATAATTCACCCCTCCACTTT; clone_size: .; d_call: TRBD1; v_call: TRBV19; j_call: TRBJ1-6
cdr3_aa: CASRRRTGEGEQFF; cdr3_nt: TGTGCCAGCAGGCGCCGGACAGGGGAGGGTGAGCAGTTCTTC; clone_size: .; d_call: TRBD1; v_call: TRBV6-5; j_call: TRBJ2-1
cdr3_aa: CASRAPGQGFAPNEKLFF; cdr3_nt: TGTGCCAGCAGAGCACCGGGACAGGGTTTCGCTCCTAATGAAAAACTGTTTTTT; clone_size: .; d_call: TRBD1; v_call: TRBV2; j_call: TRBJ1-4
cdr3_aa: CASSLSPGSGKSYTF; cdr3_nt: TGTGCCAGCAGCTTAAGCCCAGGGTCAGGGAAAAGCTACACCTTC; clone_size: few; d_call: .; v_call: TRBV7-3; j_call: TRBJ1-2
cdr3_aa: CASSQESPGQGPYGYTF; cdr3_nt: TGTGCCAGCAGCCAAGAAAGTCCTGGACAGGGGCCCTATGGCTACACCTTC; clone_size: .; d_call: TRBD1; v_call: TRBV4-2; j_call: TRBJ1-2
cdr3_aa: CASRYLEGYTF; cdr3_nt: TGTGCCAGTAGATATTTAGAGGGCTACACCTTC; clone_size: many; d_call: .; v_call: TRBV19; j_call: TRBJ1-2
cdr3_aa: CASSANPRVMSDEQYF; cdr3_nt: TGTGCCAGCAGCGCAAACCCCAGGGTGATGTCGGACGAGCAGTACTTC; clone_size: .; d_call: .; v_call: TRBV9; j_call: TRBJ2-7
cdr3_aa: CASTPSGTGRSSGYGYTF; cdr3_nt: TGTGCCAGTACCCCTTCCGGGACAGGGAGATCCTCCGGCTATGGCTACACCTTC; clone_size: .; d_call: TRBD1; v_call: TRBV19; j_call: TRBJ1-2
cdr3_aa: CASSSGQGNTDTQYF; cdr3_nt: TGTGCCAGCAGCTCCGGACAGGGAAACACAGATACGCAGTATTTT; clone_size: .; d_call: TRBD1; v_call: TRBV7-8; j_call: TRBJ2-3
cdr3_aa: CASSFGTKMGELFF; cdr3_nt: TGTGCCAGCAGCTTTGGGACTAAGATGGGGGAGCTGTTTTTT; clone_size: .; d_call: TRBD2; v_call: TRBV7-6; j_call: TRBJ2-2
cdr3_aa: CASSKSGRGDEQFF; cdr3_nt: TGTGCCAGCAGCAAAAGCGGCAGGGGGGATGAGCAGTTCTTC; clone_size: .; d_call: .; v_call: TRBV7-6; j_call: TRBJ2-1
cdr3_aa: CASSFLGGTEAFF; cdr3_nt: TGTGCCAGCAGCTTCTTGGGAGGAACTGAAGCTTTCTTT; clone_size: .; d_call: .; v_call: TRBV11-3; j_call: TRBJ1-1
cdr3_aa: CASRFRGNSPLHF; cdr3_nt: TGTGCAAGTCGCTTTAGGGGGAATTCACCCCTCCACTTT; clone_size: .; d_call: .; v_call: TRBV12-2; j_call: TRBJ1-6
cdr3_aa: CASSYDGGGRPQHF; cdr3_nt: TGTGCCAGCAGTTACGATGGGGGGGGTCGGCCCCAGCATTTT; clone_size: .; d_call: .; v_call: TRBV6-5; j_call: TRBJ1-5
cdr3_aa: CASSLGTGSGTDTQYF; cdr3_nt: TGTGCCAGCAGCTTAGGGACAGGGAGTGGAACGGATACGCAGTATTTT; clone_size: .; d_call: TRBD1; v_call: TRBV11-3; j_call: TRBJ2-3
cdr3_aa: CASSQQTYGNEQYF; cdr3_nt: TGTGCCAGCAGCCAGCAGACATATGGTAACGAGCAGTACTTC; clone_size: once; d_call: .; v_call: TRBV14; j_call: TRBJ2-7
cdr3_aa: CASSVHRGGNYGYTF; cdr3_nt: TGTGCCAGCTCAGTACACCGGGGAGGGAACTATGGCTACACCTTC; clone_size: .; d_call: .; v_call: TRBV18; j_call: TRBJ1-2
cdr3_aa: CASSAARASSTDTQYF; cdr3_nt: TGTGCCAGCAGTGCCGCAAGAGCCTCTAGCACAGATACGCAGTATTTT; clone_size: .; d_call: .; v_call: TRBV6-1; j_call: TRBJ2-3
cdr3_aa: CASSLVAGIQETQYF; cdr3_nt: TGTGCCAGCAGCTTAGTAGCGGGAATCCAAGAGACCCAGTACTTC; clone_size: .; d_call: TRBD2; v_call: TRBV11-2; j_call: TRBJ2-5